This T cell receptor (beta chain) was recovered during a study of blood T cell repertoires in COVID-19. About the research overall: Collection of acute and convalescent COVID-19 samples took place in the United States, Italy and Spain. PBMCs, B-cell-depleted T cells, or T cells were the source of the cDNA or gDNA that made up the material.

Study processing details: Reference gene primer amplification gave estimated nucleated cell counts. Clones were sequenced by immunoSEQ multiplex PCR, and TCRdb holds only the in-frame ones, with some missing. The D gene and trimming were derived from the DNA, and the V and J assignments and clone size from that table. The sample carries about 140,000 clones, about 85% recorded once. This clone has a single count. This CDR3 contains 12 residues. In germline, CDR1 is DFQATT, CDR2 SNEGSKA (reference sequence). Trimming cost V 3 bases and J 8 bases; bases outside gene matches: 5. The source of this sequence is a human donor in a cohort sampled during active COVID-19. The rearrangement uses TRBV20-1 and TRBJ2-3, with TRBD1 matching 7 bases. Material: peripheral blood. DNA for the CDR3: TGCAGTGCTAGTAAGGGGGCAGCTACGCAGTATTTT. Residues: CSASKGAATQYF.